The entry below gives a single T cell receptor (beta chain) sequence along with its context. Profiled with immunoSEQ multiplex PCR; TCRdb holds only in-frame clones, not every one. The table includes 630,000 or so clones, approximately 87% detected once. The CDR3 runs 16 residues. Looked up from germline, CDR1 is KGHSH and CDR2 is LQKENI. With 5 bases removed from V and 6 bases from J, the gap between germline ends came to 22 bases. This sample is part of a study of shared T cell receptors in the human thymus. The data also belong to a second study, concerning human thymus T cells. That report adds: Healthy Finnish infants having corrective surgery for congenital heart defects served as donors. The source of the thymus tissue was resections taken during corrective heart surgery. In thymic and blood repertoires alike, V and J usage looked biased. Unrelated individuals had highly overlapping thymic repertoires, as reported in related research.

Sequencing was carried out using thymocytes. The genes are TRBV18 and TRBJ1-1; D is ambiguous. This sequence was found in a boy under two years old with a congenital heart defect. CDR3 protein: CASSSPQSGKSPEAFF. The CDR3 DNA sequence: TGTGCCAGCTCATCCCCCCAATCGGGGAAGAGTCCTGAAGCTTTCTTT. Filled out from reference TRBV18 and TRBJ1-1, the complete variable domain reads NAGVMQNPRHLVRRRGQEARLRCSPMKGHSHVYWYRQLPEEGLKFMVYLQKENIIDESGMPKERFSAEFPKEGPSILRIQQVVRGDSAAYFCASSSPQSGKSPEAFFGQGTRLTVV.